This T cell receptor (beta chain) is from a study of blood T cells in healthy people across ages. Whole-study context: Capture via template switching afforded approximately one barcoded beta molecule per two T cells.

Using a J-beta primer mix together with a sample-barcoded 5' primer, a second PCR was run for about 6 to 11 cycles. TCRdb independently ran MiXCR on the 5' RACE reads; one entry per CDR3 protein. The sample includes over 600,000 distinct CDR3 sequences, roughly 20% of them seen just once. Per germline, CDR1 DFQATT and CDR2 SNEGSKA (reference sequence). CDR3 size: 15 residues. V lost 0 bases and J 9 bases, leaving 20 bases between the germline ends. This clonotype was seen at least ten times. Its cognate antigen is unknown. Study-level results: Estimated diversity that came from one million T cells was considered an underestimate.

Sequencing was done on a sample of blood. The chain employs TRBV20-1 and TRBJ2-5; possibly TRBD1 for D (6 bases). The clonotype originates from a man aged 70 or older in good health. CDR3 amino acids: CSARDRRGVLISQYF. The CDR3 DNA reads as TGCAGTGCTAGAGATCGCAGGGGTGTTCTTATTTCCCAGTACTTC.